Listed below are T cell receptor beta chains from one sample, sequenced in a study of T-cell reconstitution after alpha-beta-depleted transplantation in children. TCRdb re-derived calls from the PCR reads in MiXCR, one entry per CDR3 protein. The sample has around 100,000 distinct CDR3 sequences; roughly 6% are singletons. This specimen consisted of PBMCs, mostly from graft donor cells, obtained 60 days after TCRalphabeta/CD19-depleted stem cell transplant. These TCRs come from a female patient aged 2-9 years who had a stem cell transplant for Fanconi anemia, so the T cells may come from the graft donor. Each CDR3 is given with its conserved first and last residue. Fields, in order: J gene, V gene, clone size, D gene, CDR3 protein, CDR3 DNA. The D gene is left open where the match is weak. Clone size is not always given. Where it is, it says once, few, many or a class for expanded clones.

TRBJ2-7,TRBV2,many,TRBD2,CASRGTSGRRVYEQYF,TGTGCCAGCAGGGGGACTAGCGGGAGAAGAGTCTACGAGCAGTACTTC
TRBJ2-5,TRBV3-1,-,TRBD1,CASSRLTGVAETQYF,TGTGCCAGCAGCCGACTTACAGGGGTGGCGGAGACCCAGTACTTC
TRBJ2-1,TRBV6-5,-,-,CASRRGGPLHNEQFF,TGTGCCAGCAGACGTGGAGGGCCTCTACACAATGAGCAGTTCTTC
TRBJ2-6,TRBV11-3,many,-,CASSRSSGANVLTF,TGTGCCAGCAGCCGGAGCTCTGGGGCCAACGTCCTGACTTTC
TRBJ2-5,TRBV20-1,few,TRBD2,CSTWIGAGYQETQYF,TGCAGTACCTGGATCGGAGCGGGGTATCAAGAGACCCAGTACTTC
TRBJ1-2,TRBV7-2,-,TRBD1,CASSQDRVIGYGYTF,TGTGCCAGCAGCCAAGACAGGGTCATAGGCTATGGCTACACCTTC
TRBJ2-4,TRBV4-1,-,TRBD2,CASSHSREGGDIQYF,TGCGCCAGCAGCCACTCGCGGGAGGGTGGAGACATTCAGTACTTC
TRBJ1-3,TRBV6-5,-,-,CASSFNRDGNTIYF,TGTGCCAGCAGTTTTAACAGGGACGGAAACACCATATATTTT
TRBJ2-6,TRBV28,many,-,CASSRTKRQEFSGANVLTF,TGTGCCAGCAGTCGAACAAAGAGACAGGAATTCTCTGGGGCCAACGTCCTGACTTTC
TRBJ2-5,TRBV10-1,few,TRBD2,CASSEGLAGGFQYF,TGCGCCAGCAGTGAGGGACTAGCGGGAGGCTTCCAGTACTTC
TRBJ1-2,TRBV6-5,many,TRBD1,CASMDRIYGYTF,TGTGCCAGCATGGACAGGATCTATGGCTACACCTTC
TRBJ2-7,TRBV27,many,-,CASSRRYVYEQYF,TGTGCCAGCAGCCGACGTTATGTCTACGAGCAGTACTTC
TRBJ2-3,TRBV5-8,few,TRBD2,CASSLRLAGGPGTDTQYF,TGTGCCAGCAGCCTACGACTAGCGGGGGGGCCCGGCACAGATACGCAGTATTTT
TRBJ2-1,TRBV7-6,few,-,CASSLKRGAPYNEQFF,TGTGCCAGCAGCTTGAAACGGGGGGCGCCGTACAATGAGCAGTTCTTC
TRBJ2-3,TRBV20-1,many,TRBD2,CSARTSGDTDTQYF,TGCAGTGCACGGACTAGCGGGGACACAGATACGCAGTATTTT
TRBJ2-7,TRBV2,-,TRBD2,CTSRHTGTSGGAVNEQYF,TGTACCAGCAGACATACCGGGACTAGCGGGGGGGCCGTGAACGAGCAGTACTTC
TRBJ2-7,TRBV3-1,many,TRBD1,CASSQETGGYEQYF,TGTGCCAGCAGCCAAGAGACAGGGGGGTACGAGCAGTACTTC
TRBJ2-1,TRBV25-1,many,TRBD1,CASSAGTGRGNEQFF,TGTGCCAGCAGTGCGGGGACAGGGAGGGGGAATGAGCAGTTCTTC
TRBJ1-1,TRBV28,many,-,CASSSPLFLNTEAFF,TGTGCCAGCAGTTCCCCCCTCTTTTTGAACACTGAAGCTTTCTTT
TRBJ2-3,TRBV6-5,few,-,CASRLQLGTQGTDTQYF,TGTGCCAGCAGATTACAGCTTGGGACCCAAGGCACAGATACGCAGTATTTT
TRBJ2-1,TRBV3-1,many,TRBD2,CASSQTSEPYNEQFF,TGTGCCAGCAGCCAAACTAGCGAGCCGTACAATGAGCAGTTCTTC
TRBJ1-1,TRBV29-1,-,-,CSVVGSRGGMEAFF,TGCAGCGTTGTAGGAAGTCGGGGTGGGATGGAAGCTTTCTTT
TRBJ2-5,TRBV6-1,many,TRBD2,CASSFSGRRHFQETQYF,TGTGCCAGCAGCTTTAGCGGGAGGCGCCATTTTCAAGAGACCCAGTACTTC
TRBJ2-7,TRBV5-1,many,-,CASSLPESSYEQYF,TGCGCCAGCAGCTTGCCAGAGTCCTCCTACGAGCAGTACTTC